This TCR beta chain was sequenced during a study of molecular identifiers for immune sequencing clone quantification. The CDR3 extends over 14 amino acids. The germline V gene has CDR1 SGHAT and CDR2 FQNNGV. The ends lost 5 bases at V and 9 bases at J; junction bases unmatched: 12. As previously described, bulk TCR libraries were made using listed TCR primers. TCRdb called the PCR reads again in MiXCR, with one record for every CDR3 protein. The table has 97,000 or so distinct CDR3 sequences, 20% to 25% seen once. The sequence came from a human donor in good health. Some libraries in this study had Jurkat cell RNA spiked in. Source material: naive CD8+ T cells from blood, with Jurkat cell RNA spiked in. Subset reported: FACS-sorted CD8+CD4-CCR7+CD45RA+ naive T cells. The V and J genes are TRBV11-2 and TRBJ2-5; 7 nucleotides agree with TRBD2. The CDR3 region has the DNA TGTGCCAGCAGCCGTAGTCCGGGGAGGGAGCCCCAGTACTTC. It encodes CASSRSPGREPQYF.